This T cell receptor (beta chain) was sequenced during a study of T cell changes during pregnancy in multiple sclerosis. Sequencing was performed with immunoSEQ multiplex PCR; in TCRdb, only in-frame clones are kept and a portion is missing. The sample lists around 44,000 clones, 90% to 95% occurring once. CDR3 length equals 15 residues. Looked up from germline, CDR1 is LNHNV and CDR2 is YYDKDF (reference sequence). Trimming took off 0 bases at V and 1 base at J, with 9 bases between the two ends. The receptor was isolated from a female donor with multiple sclerosis, enrolled in a pregnancy study. The chain is built from TRBV15 and TRBJ1-1; a weak D match, TRBD1 (6 bases). Sequences were derived from CD8+ T cells from peripheral blood mononuclear cells, sampled in the third trimester of pregnancy. CDR3 nucleotides: TGTGCCACCAGCAGAGACAGGGGCGCGAACACTGAAGCTTTCTTT. Translation: CATSRDRGANTEAFF. Full variable domain (remainder filled in from reference TRBV15 and TRBJ1-1): DAMVIQNPRYQVTQFGKPVTLSCSQTLNHNVMYWYQQKSSQAPKLLFHYYDKDFNNEADTPDNFQSRRPNTSFCFLDIRSPGLGDTAMYLCATSRDRGANTEAFFGQGTRLTVV.